What follows describes a single T cell receptor beta chain. This sample was included in a study of blood T cell repertoires in COVID-19. This CDR3 has 14 amino acids. V lost 4 bases, J lost 0 bases, and 9 bases lay in between. CDR1 and CDR2 from the germline V gene are LGHDT and YNNKEL (reference sequence). Method: immunoSEQ multiplex PCR; TCRdb's copy keeps in-frame clones and lacks some. The table shows 180,000 or so clones, with approximately 88% occurring only once. The sequenced material came from peripheral blood. The clonotype comes from a middle-aged woman with COVID-19, enrolled during active disease. The rearrangement links TRBV3-1 (or the pseudogene TRBV3-2) to TRBJ2-5; TRBD1 is a possible D gene (6 bases). CDR3 region: CASSLPGDQETQYF. The CDR3 DNA follows: TGTGCCAGCAGCCTCCCAGGGGACCAAGAGACCCAGTACTTC.